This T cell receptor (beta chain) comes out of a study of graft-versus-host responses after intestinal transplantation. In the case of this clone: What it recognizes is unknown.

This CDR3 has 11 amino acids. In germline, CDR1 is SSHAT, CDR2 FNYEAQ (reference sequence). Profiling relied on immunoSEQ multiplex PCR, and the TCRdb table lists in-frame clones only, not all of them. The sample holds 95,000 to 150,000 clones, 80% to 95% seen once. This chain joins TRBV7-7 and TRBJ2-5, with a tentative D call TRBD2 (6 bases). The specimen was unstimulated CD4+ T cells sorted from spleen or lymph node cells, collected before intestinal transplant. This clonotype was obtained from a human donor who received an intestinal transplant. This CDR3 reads CASGPGVDQYF. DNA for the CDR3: TGTGCTAGCGGCCCAGGCGTAGACCAGTACTTC.